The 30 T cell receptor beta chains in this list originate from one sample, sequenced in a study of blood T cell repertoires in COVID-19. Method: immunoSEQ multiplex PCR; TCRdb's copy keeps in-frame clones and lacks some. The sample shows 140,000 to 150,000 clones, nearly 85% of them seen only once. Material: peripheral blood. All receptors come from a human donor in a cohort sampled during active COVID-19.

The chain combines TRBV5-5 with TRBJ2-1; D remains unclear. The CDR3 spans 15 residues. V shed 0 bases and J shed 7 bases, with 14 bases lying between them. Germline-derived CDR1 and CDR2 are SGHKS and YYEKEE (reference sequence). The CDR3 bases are TGTGCCAGCAGCTTGGAGGATTCAGGTTGGAATGAGCAGTTCTTC. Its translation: CASSLEDSGWNEQFF. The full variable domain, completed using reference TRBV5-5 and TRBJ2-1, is DAGVTQSPTHLIKTRGQQVTLRCSPISGHKSVSWYQQVLGQGPQFIFQYYEKEERGRGNFPDRFSARQFPNYSSELNVNALLLGDSALYLCASSLEDSGWNEQFFGPGTRLTVL.

The CDR3, as DNA: TGTGCCAGCAGCGAGAGACTAGCGGGGGGAAATGAGCAGTTCTTC. This encodes CASSERLAGGNEQFF. This chain connects TRBV9 to TRBJ2-1; 13 bases line up with TRBD2. V was clipped by 3 bases and J by 7 bases; unmatched bases: 4. In germline, CDR1 is SGDLS, CDR2 YYNGEE. This CDR3 is 15 amino acids long.

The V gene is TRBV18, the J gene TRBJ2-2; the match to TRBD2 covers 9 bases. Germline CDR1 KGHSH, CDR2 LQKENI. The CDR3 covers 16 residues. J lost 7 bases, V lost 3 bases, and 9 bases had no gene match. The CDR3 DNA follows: TGTGCCAGCTCACCGCGAGGACTAGCGTCGGGCGGGGAGCTGTTTTTT. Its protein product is CASSPRGLASGGELFF.

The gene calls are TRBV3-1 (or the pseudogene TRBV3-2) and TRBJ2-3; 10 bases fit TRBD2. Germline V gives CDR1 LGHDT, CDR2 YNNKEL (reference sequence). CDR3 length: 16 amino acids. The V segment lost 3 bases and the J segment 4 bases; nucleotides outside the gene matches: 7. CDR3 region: CASSQPGLAPSDTQYF. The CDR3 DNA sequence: TGTGCCAGCAGCCAGCCGGGACTAGCGCCCTCAGATACGCAGTATTTT.

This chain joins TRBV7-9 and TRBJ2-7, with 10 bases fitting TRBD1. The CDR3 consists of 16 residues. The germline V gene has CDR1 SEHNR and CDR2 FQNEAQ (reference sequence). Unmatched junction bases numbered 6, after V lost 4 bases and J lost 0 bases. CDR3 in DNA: TGTGCCAGCAGCTGGACAGGGGGTCCCAGCTCCTACGAGCAGTACTTC. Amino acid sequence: CASSWTGGPSSYEQYF. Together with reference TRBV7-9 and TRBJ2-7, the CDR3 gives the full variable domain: DTGVSQNPRHKITKRGQNVTFRCDPISEHNRLYWYRQTLGQGPEFLTYFQNEAQLEKSRLLSDRFSAERPKGSFSTLEIQRTEQGDSAMYLCASSWTGGPSSYEQYFGPGTRLTVT.

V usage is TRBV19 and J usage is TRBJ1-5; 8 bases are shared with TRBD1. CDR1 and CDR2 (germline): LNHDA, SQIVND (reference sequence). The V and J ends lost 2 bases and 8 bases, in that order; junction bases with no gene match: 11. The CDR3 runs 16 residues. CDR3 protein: CASSINGGQVGKPQHF. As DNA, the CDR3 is TGTGCCAGTAGTATAAATGGGGGACAGGTAGGGAAGCCCCAGCATTTT.

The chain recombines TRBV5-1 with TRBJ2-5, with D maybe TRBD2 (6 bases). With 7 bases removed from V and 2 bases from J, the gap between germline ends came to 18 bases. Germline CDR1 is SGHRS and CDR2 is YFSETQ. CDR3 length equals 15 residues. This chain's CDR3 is CASRPGAGPQETQYF. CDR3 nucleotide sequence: TGCGCCAGCCGTCCCGGAGCGGGCCCGCAAGAGACCCAGTACTTC.

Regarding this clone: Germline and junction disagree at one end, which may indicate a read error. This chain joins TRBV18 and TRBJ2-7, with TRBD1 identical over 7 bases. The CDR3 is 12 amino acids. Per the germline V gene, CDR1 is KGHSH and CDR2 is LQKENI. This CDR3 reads CASSPQGNEQYF. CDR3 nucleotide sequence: TGTGCCAGCTCTCCACAGGGGAACGAGCAGTACTTC.

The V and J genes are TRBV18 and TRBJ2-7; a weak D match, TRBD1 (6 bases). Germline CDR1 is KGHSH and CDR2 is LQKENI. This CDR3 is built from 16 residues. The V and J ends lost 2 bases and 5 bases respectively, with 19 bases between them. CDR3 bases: TGTGCCAGCTCACCAGTGACAGGTCGGTTTTGGGACGAGCAGTACTTC. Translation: CASSPVTGRFWDEQYF.

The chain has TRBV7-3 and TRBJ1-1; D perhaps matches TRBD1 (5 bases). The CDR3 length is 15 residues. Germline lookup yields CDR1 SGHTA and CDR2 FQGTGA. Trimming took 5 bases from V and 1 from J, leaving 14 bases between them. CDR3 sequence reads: CASSPGGVQNTEAFF. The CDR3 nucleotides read TGTGCCAGCAGCCCCGGAGGGGTCCAGAACACTGAAGCTTTCTTT.

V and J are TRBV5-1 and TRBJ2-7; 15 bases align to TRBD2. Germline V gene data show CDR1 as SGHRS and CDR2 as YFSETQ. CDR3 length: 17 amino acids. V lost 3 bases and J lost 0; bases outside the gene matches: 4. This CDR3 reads CASSWTSGGDYSYEQYF. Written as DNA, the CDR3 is TGCGCCAGCAGCTGGACTAGCGGGGGGGACTACTCCTACGAGCAGTACTTC.

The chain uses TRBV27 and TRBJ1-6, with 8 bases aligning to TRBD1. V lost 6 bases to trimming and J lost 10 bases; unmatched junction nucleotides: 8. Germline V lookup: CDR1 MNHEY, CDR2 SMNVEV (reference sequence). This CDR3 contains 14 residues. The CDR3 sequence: CASRPTGEGSPLHF. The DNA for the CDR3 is TGTGCCAGCAGGCCGACAGGGGAGGGATCACCCCTCCACTTT.

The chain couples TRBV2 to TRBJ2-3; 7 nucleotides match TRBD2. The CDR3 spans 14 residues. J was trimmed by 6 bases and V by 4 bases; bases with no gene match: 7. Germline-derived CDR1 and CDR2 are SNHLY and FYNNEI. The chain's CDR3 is CASSAALARDTQYF. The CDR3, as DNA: TGTGCCAGCAGTGCGGCACTAGCGAGGGATACGCAGTATTTT.

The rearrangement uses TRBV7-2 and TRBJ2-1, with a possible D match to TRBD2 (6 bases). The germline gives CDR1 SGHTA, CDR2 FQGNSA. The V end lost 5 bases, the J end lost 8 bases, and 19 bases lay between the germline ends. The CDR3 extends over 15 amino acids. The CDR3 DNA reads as TGTGCCAGCAGCCTCGGGTCTAGCGAGGGGTATGAGCAGTTCTTC. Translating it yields CASSLGSSEGYEQFF.

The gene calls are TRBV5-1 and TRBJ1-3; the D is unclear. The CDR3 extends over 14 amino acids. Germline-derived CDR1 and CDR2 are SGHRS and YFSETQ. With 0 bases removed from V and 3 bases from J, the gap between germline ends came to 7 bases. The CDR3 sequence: CASSLGLSGNTIYF. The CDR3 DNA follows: TGCGCCAGCAGCTTGGGGCTCAGTGGAAACACCATATATTTT.

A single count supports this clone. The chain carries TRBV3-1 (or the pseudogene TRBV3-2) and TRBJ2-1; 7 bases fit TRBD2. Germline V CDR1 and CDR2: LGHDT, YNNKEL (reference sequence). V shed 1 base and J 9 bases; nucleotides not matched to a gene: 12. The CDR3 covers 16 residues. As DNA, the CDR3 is TGTGCCAGCAGCCAAGTCCCTGCGGGAGTCCAGGGTGAGCAGTTCTTC. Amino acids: CASSQVPAGVQGEQFF.

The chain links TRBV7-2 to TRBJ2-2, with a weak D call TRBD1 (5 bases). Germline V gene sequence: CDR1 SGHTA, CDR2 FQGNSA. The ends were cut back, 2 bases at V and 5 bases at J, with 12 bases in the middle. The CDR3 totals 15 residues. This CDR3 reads CASSLKLGRTGELFF. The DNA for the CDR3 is TGTGCCAGCAGCTTAAAATTGGGGCGAACCGGGGAGCTGTTTTTT. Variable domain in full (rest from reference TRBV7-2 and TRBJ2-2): GAGVSQSPSNKVTEKGKDVELRCDPISGHTALYWYRQSLGQGLEFLIYFQGNSAPDKSGLPSDRFSAERTGGSVSTLTIQRTQQEDSAVYLCASSLKLGRTGELFFGEGSRLTVL.

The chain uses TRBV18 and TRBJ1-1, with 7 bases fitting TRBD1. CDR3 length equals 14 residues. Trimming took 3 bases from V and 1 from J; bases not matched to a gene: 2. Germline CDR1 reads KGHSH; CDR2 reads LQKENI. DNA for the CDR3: TGTGCCAGCTCACCCAACAGGGGGAACACTGAAGCTTTCTTT. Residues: CASSPNRGNTEAFF.

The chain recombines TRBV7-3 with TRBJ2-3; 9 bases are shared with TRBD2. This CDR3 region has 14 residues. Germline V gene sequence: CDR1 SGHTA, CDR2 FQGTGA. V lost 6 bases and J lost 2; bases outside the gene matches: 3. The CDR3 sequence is CASSPSGATDTQYF. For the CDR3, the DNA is TGTGCCAGCAGTCCTAGCGGGGCCACAGATACGCAGTATTTT.

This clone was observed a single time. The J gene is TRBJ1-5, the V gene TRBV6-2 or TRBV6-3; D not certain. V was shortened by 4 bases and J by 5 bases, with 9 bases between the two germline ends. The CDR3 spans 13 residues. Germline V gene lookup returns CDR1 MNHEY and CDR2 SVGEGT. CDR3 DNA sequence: TGTGCCAGCAGTTTCGATGGAGATCAGCCCCAGCATTTT. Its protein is CASSFDGDQPQHF.

The CDR3, as DNA: TGCGCCAGCAGCTTGGAGGTGGGGGCGACTAACTATGGCTACACCTTC. Its translation is CASSLEVGATNYGYTF. The chain joins TRBV5-1 to TRBJ1-2; a weak D match, TRBD1 (6 bases). Trimming left V 0 bases short and J 0 bases short, with 12 bases between. The CDR3 extends over 16 amino acids. Germline CDR1 is SGHRS and CDR2 is YFSETQ.

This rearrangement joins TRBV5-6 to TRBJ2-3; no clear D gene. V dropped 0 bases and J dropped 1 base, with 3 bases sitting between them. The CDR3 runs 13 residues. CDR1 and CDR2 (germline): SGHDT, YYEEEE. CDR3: CASSLAGTDTQYF. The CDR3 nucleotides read TGTGCCAGCAGCTTGGCGGGCACAGATACGCAGTATTTT.

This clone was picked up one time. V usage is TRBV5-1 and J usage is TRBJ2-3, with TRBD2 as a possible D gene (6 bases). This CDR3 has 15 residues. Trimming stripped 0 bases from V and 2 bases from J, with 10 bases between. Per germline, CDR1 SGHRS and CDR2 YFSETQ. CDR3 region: CASSLGGGDTDTQYF. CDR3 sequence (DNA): TGCGCCAGCAGCTTGGGTGGCGGGGACACAGATACGCAGTATTTT.

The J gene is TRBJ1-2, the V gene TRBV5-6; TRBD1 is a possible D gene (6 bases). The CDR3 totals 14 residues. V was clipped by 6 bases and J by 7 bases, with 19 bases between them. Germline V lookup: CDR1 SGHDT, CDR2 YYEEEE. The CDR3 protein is CASTQYRDLGGYTF. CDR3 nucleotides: TGTGCCAGCACCCAATACAGGGACCTTGGTGGCTACACCTTC.

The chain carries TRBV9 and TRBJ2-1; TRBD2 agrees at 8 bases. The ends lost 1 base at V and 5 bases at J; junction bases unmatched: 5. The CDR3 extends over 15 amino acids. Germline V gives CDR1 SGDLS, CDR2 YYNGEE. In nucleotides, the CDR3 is TGTGCCAGCAGCGTATTGAGTAGCGGGGACAATGAGCAGTTCTTC. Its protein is CASSVLSSGDNEQFF. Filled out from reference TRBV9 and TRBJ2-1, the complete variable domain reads DSGVTQTPKHLITATGQRVTLRCSPRSGDLSVYWYQQSLDQGLQFLIQYYNGEERAKGNILERFSAQQFPDLHSELNLSSLELGDSALYFCASSVLSSGDNEQFFGPGTRLTVL.

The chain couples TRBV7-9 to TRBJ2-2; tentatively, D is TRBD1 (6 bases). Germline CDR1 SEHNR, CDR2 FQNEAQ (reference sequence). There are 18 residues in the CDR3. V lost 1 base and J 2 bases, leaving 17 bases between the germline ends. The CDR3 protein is CASSLVVWTDYNTGELFF. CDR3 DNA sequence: TGTGCCAGCAGCTTAGTCGTATGGACAGATTATAACACCGGGGAGCTGTTTTTT.

This CDR3 reads CASSRWETQYF. The CDR3 nucleotides read TGTGCCAGCTCGCGGTGGGAGACCCAGTACTTC. The gene calls are TRBV2 and TRBJ2-5; D uncertain. This CDR3 is 11 amino acids long. V was trimmed by 8 bases and J by 5 bases, leaving 9 bases between them. Germline-derived CDR1 and CDR2 are SNHLY and FYNNEI. The full variable domain, with the rest looked up from reference TRBV2 and TRBJ2-5, is EPEVTQTPSHQVTQMGQEVILRCVPISNHLYFYWYRQILGQKVEFLVSFYNNEISEKSEIFDDQFSVERPDGSNFTLKIRSTKLEDSAMYFCASSRWETQYFGPGTRLLVL.

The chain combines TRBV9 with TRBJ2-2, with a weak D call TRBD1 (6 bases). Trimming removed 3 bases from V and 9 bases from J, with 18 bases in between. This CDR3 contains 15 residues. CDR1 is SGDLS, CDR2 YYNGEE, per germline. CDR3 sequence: CASSAPGTQVRELFF. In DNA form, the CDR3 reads TGTGCCAGCAGCGCCCCCGGGACACAAGTCAGGGAGCTGTTTTTT.

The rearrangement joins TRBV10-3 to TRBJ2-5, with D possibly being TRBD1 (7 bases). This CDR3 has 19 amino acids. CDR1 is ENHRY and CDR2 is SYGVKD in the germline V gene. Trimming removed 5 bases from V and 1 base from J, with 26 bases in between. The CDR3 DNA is TGTGCCATCAGTTCGGCGGGACAGCGGTCATCTAGATTCCAAGAGACCCAGTACTTC. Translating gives CAISSAGQRSSRFQETQYF.

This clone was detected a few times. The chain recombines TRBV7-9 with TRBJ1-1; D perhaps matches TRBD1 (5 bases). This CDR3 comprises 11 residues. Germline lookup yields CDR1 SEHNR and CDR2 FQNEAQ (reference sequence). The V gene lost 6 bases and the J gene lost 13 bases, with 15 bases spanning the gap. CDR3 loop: CASSRGGMGFF. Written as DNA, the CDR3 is TGTGCCAGCAGTAGGGGCGGAATGGGTTTCTTT.